This record covers a single TCR beta chain. In its sample, this clonotype was seen many times. Its antigen remains undetermined. It has no much larger one-base neighbor in the sample; base qualities were not kept. The library came from 5' RACE. Sequencing was performed on a NextSeq 500. Unique molecular identifiers were attached to individual cDNA molecules in the TCR library protocol so that sequencing error and PCR bias could be corrected. Both TCR alpha and beta chains were sequenced, and tight co-correlation was observed between alpha and beta sequence abundances in each sample. Under the source paper's analysis protocol: Decombinator V4 was used to perform V gene, J gene and CDR3 annotation of TCR sequences. Expanded TCRs were defined as changing significantly between any two time points under a Poisson model with p below 0.0001. TCR abundances were normalised to the total number of TCRs sequenced per sample and expressed as counts per million. MAIT TCRs were defined by TRAV1-2 paired with TRAJ12, TRAJ20 or TRAJ33, and iNKT TCRs by TRAV10 paired with TRAJ18. A search of VDJdb, accessed on 1 November 2021, was run for TCRs annotated to CMV, EBV and SARS-CoV-2, with TCRs annotated for multiple antigens excluded. The raw public reads went through TCRdb reprocessing: fastp at Q25, MiXCR clone calling, in-frame beta chains kept. Rows with a matching CDR3 protein are joined into one entry that keeps the most common DNA and genes. The V and J calls and clone size are TCRdb's, not the authors'. For this sample the table gives around 50,000 distinct CDR3 sequences, of which about 9.7% were detected only once. The ten largest clonotypes hold roughly 4% of the sample.

From the cysteine through the phenylalanine, the CDR3 covers 12 amino acids. Solely the CDR3 DNA is kept, with 36 bases framed from the first base. At the junction V is shortened by 5 bases and J by 9 bases, with 13 bases in between. The germline V gene specifies SGHTS as CDR1 and YDEGEE as CDR2. The study was a case-control design nested within a healthcare worker cohort in London, UK, with weekly nasopharyngeal swab PCR tests and blood sampling. Healthcare workers were recruited during the week of the UK lockdown, between 23 and 31 March 2020, and followed weekly for up to roughly 15 weeks. This entry belongs to a study of early T cells in non-severe SARS-CoV-2 infection (dated by TCRdb to the early 2020s). General notes on the study: TCR sequencing used bulk RNA from unsorted whole blood, so alpha and beta chains could not be paired. The research as a whole found: VDJdb matching was skewed toward anti-spike CD8 responses and likely underestimated virus-specific expansions by missing private and CD4 specificities.

The sample consisted of whole blood. This receptor was identified in an adult who was a healthcare worker with PCR-confirmed SARS-CoV-2 infection or an uninfected control (not recorded which). The chain is encoded by TRBV5-8 joined to TRBJ2-3, and possibly TRBD2, on 5 matching bases. CDR3 protein: CASSRGRETQYF. Read as DNA, the sequence is TGTGCCAGCAGTAGAGGAAGGGAGACGCAGTATTTT. Supplemented by the reference TRBV5-8 and TRBJ2-3 proteins around the CDR3, the complete variable domain is EAGVTQSPTHLIKTRGQQATLRCSPISGHTSVYWYQQALGLGLQFLLWYDEGEERNRGNFPPRFSGRQFPNYSSELNVNALELEDSALYLCASSRGRETQYFGPGTRLTVL.